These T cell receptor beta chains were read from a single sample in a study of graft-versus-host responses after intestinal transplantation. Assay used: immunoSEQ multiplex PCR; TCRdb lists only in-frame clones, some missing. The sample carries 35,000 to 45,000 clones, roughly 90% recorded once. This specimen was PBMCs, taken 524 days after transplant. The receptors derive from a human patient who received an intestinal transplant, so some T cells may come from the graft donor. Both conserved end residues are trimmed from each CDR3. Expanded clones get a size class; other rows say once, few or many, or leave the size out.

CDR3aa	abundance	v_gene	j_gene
ASRSSSYEQY	.	TRBV28	TRBJ2-7
ASSLGLAGVQETQY	.	TRBV5-1	TRBJ2-5
ASSLGRPGLAGWNEQF	.	TRBV28	TRBJ2-1
ASRRVLESDEQF	.	TRBV5-1	TRBJ2-1
ASSLAGGAYGYT	.	TRBV7-9	TRBJ1-2
ASSSNIRDRENTIY	.	TRBV18	TRBJ1-3
ASSSTGGNEQF	.	TRBV27	TRBJ2-1
ASSQDRGRETQY	.	TRBV4-1	TRBJ2-5
AIRATGGGETQY	.	TRBV10-3	TRBJ2-5
ASSLGGVGETQY	.	TRBV5-1	TRBJ2-5
ASSMGALAKNIQY	once	TRBV19	TRBJ2-4
ASSYGGSYT	.	TRBV6-5	TRBJ1-2
ASSFRGRPLVDTQY	.	TRBV7-9	TRBJ2-3
ASSRWERRDSYNEQF	.	TRBV4-1	TRBJ2-1
ASSLELLSYEQY	.	TRBV7-2	TRBJ2-7
ASTGRTGSNTGELF	.	TRBV9	TRBJ2-2
ASSRLAGNTGELF	.	TRBV27	TRBJ2-2
ASSTDRDPNPPFTNNEQF	.	TRBV19	TRBJ2-1
ASSERTSGYYNEQF	once	TRBV9	TRBJ2-1
ASSPGTGGAQPQH	.	TRBV5-5	TRBJ1-5
ASSLASGRYEQY	.	TRBV7-2	TRBJ2-7
ASSREAGASYEQY	.	TRBV2	TRBJ2-7
AWNRGLAEQF	.	TRBV30	TRBJ2-1
ASSLGVDYEQY	.	TRBV5-1	TRBJ2-7
ASSQEGRGSDTQY	.	TRBV4-3	TRBJ2-3
ASSQTGGTEQY	.	TRBV5-1	TRBJ2-7
ASSYQGGNQPQH	.	TRBV2	TRBJ1-5
ASSLVDGGEQF	.	TRBV7-2	TRBJ2-1
ASSVTSSYEQY	few	TRBV5-1	TRBJ2-7
ASSLGAGLAYNEQF	.	TRBV5-1	TRBJ2-1
ASKGGDTRGDEQF	.	TRBV28	TRBJ2-1
ASSPFGGQPANYGYT	.	TRBV27	TRBJ1-2
ASSQDQRTIQETQY	.	TRBV4-1	TRBJ2-5
ASSFAGTDYNEQF	.	TRBV27	TRBJ2-1
ASSFGGGTYEQY	once	TRBV9	TRBJ2-7
ASTSRWVRDFAYEQY	few	TRBV27	TRBJ2-7
ASSPGLPHVAQY	.	TRBV6-1	TRBJ2-3
ASSFQGEAKNIQY	.	TRBV7-9	TRBJ2-4
ASSLVGGSYEQY	.	TRBV7-2	TRBJ2-7
ASSLFTDRGTEQY	few	TRBV7-9	TRBJ2-7
ASSQEVGGLASYEQY	.	TRBV4-1	TRBJ2-7
ASSQLEDTQY	.	TRBV4-1	TRBJ2-3
ASSPEGLAGVTGELF	.	TRBV5-1	TRBJ2-2
ASSPSRDQPQH	.	TRBV4-1	TRBJ1-5
ASSDSEDYEQY	.	TRBV25-1	TRBJ2-7
ASSYSDEGEAYEQY	.	TRBV6-5	TRBJ2-7
ASSLDNYEQY	.	TRBV5-1	TRBJ2-7
ASTSSGRREDTQY	.	TRBV5-1	TRBJ2-3